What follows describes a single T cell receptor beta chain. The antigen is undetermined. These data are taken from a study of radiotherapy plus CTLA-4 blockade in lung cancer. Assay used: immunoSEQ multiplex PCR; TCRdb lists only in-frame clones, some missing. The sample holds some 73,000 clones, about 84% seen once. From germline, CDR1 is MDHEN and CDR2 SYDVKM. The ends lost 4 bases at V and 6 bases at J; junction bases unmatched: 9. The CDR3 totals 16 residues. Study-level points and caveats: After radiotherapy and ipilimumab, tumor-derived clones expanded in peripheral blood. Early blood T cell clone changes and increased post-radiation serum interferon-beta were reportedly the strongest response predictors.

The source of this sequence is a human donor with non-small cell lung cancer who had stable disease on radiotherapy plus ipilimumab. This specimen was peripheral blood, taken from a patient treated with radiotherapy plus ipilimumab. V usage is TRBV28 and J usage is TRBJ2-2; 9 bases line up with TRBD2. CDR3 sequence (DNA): TGTGCCAGCAGTTCTGAAGCGGGAGGAGGGGCCGGGGAGCTGTTTTTT. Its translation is CASSSEAGGGAGELFF.